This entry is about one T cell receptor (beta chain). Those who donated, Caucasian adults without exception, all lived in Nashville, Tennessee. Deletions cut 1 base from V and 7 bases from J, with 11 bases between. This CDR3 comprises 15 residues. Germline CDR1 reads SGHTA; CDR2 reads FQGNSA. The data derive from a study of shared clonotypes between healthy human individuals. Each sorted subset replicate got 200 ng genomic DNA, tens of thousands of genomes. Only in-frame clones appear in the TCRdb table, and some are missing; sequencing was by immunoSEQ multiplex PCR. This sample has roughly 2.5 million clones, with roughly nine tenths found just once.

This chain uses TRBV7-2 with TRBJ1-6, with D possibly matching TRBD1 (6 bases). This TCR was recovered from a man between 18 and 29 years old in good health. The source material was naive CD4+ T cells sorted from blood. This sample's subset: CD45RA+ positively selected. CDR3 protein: CASSLGYRGNSPLHF. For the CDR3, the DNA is TGTGCCAGCAGCTTAGGGTATAGGGGGAATTCACCCCTCCACTTT.